The 21 T cell receptor beta chains reported below all come from one sample, sequenced in a study of blood T cell repertoires in COVID-19. Here immunoSEQ multiplex PCR was the method, and the copy in TCRdb shows in-frame clones only, minus some. Here the sample spans about 260,000 clones, approximately 86% being singletons. Sequenced material: peripheral blood. These receptor sequences come from a human donor in a cohort sampled during active COVID-19.

This chain connects TRBV5-8 to TRBJ2-3, with TRBD1 as a possible D gene (7 bases). The germline gives CDR1 SGHTS, CDR2 YDEGEE. The germline V and J ends were trimmed by 3 bases and 4 bases, with 24 bases remaining between them. The CDR3 covers 18 residues. CDR3 protein: CASSSGGKGVRRADTQYF. In DNA, the CDR3 is TGTGCCAGCAGCTCAGGGGGTAAAGGAGTAAGGAGGGCAGATACGCAGTATTTT.

The rearrangement links TRBV7-8 to TRBJ1-1; tentative D call: TRBD1 (6 bases). The CDR3 is 15 amino acids. Between the trimmed V and J ends, which lost 1 base and 5 bases, there was a span of 14 bases. Germline CDR1 SGHVS, CDR2 FQNEAQ. As DNA, the CDR3 is TGTGCCAGCAGCTTAGACGGGGGGGCTGGAACTGAAGCTTTCTTT. It yields the protein CASSLDGGAGTEAFF.

The CDR3 DNA is TGTGCCAGCAGTTTATTGCATAGTTCCCAGTTCTTC. Amino acid sequence: CASSLLHSSQFF. V gene TRBV28 combines with J gene TRBJ2-1, with no clear D. Germline lookup yields CDR1 MDHEN and CDR2 SYDVKM. The CDR3 has 12 amino acids. V was pared by 1 base and J by 13 bases, with 11 bases between. The full variable domain, rest sourced from reference TRBV28 and TRBJ2-1, is DVKVTQSSRYLVKRTGEKVFLECVQDMDHENMFWYRQDPGLGLRLIYFSYDVKMKEKGDIPEGYSVSREKKERFSLILESASTNQTSMYLCASSLLHSSQFFGPGTRLTVL.

V is TRBV6-5 and J is TRBJ2-7, with D unclear. This CDR3 region has 13 residues. Germline V CDR1 and CDR2: MNHEY, SVGAGI. V was trimmed by 7 bases and J by 4 bases, leaving 14 bases between them. The CDR3 here is CASTPHSSYEQYF. The CDR3 nucleotides read TGTGCCAGCACCCCACATTCCTCTTACGAGCAGTACTTC.

In the case of this clone: In the same sample, other DNA sequences code for this CDR3. The chain employs TRBV7-2 and TRBJ2-3, with TRBD2 matching 8 bases. J was trimmed by 0 bases and V by 2 bases; bases with no gene match: 1. CDR3 length: 15 amino acids. In germline, CDR1 is SGHTA, CDR2 FQGNSA. The CDR3 sequence: CASSLTSGSTDTQYF. DNA for the CDR3: TGTGCCAGCAGCTTAACTAGCGGTAGCACAGATACGCAGTATTTT.

This chain connects TRBV7-9 to TRBJ2-7; 9 bases fit TRBD1. V shed 5 bases and J 0 bases; nucleotides not matched to a gene: 5. Germline CDR1 is SEHNR and CDR2 is FQNEAQ (reference sequence). The CDR3 runs to 15 residues. CDR3 coding DNA: TGTGCCAGCAGCGTCGGGGACAGGGACTCCTACGAGCAGTACTTC. Translating gives CASSVGDRDSYEQYF. The full variable domain, in which reference TRBV7-9 and TRBJ2-7 provide the parts outside the CDR3, is DTGVSQNPRHKITKRGQNVTFRCDPISEHNRLYWYRQTLGQGPEFLTYFQNEAQLEKSRLLSDRFSAERPKGSFSTLEIQRTEQGDSAMYLCASSVGDRDSYEQYFGPGTRLTVT.

CDR3 residues: CASSQDLATEAFF. The CDR3 bases are TGCGCCAGCAGCCAAGATTTAGCCACTGAAGCTTTCTTT. The rearrangement links TRBV4-3 to TRBJ1-1; D ambiguous. The germline V and J ends were trimmed by 0 bases and 4 bases, with 6 bases remaining between them. The CDR3 runs 13 residues. In germline, CDR1 is LGHNA, CDR2 YSLEER.

The chain recombines TRBV11-2 with TRBJ1-2; possibly TRBD1 for D (5 bases). The CDR3 runs 14 residues. Germline V gives CDR1 SGHAT, CDR2 FQNNGV. The ends were cut back, 5 bases at V and 4 bases at J, with 14 bases in the middle. DNA for the CDR3: TGTGCCAGCAGCCCAGCAGGGTATACCTATGGCTACACCTTC. Translated, it gives CASSPAGYTYGYTF.

The chain is built from TRBV5-4 and TRBJ1-1, with 9 bases matching TRBD1. This CDR3 is built from 16 residues. CDR1 is SGHNT, CDR2 YYREEE, per germline (reference sequence). V trimming: 8 bases; J trimming: 1 base; junction bases outside the gene matches: 12. CDR3 region: CASELQGATTNTEAFF. CDR3 nucleotides: TGTGCCAGTGAGTTACAGGGGGCGACTACGAACACTGAAGCTTTCTTT.

The gene calls are TRBV7-9 and TRBJ1-1, with a weak D call TRBD1 (5 bases). The CDR3 is 18 amino acids. Per the germline V gene, CDR1 is SEHNR and CDR2 is FQNEAQ (reference sequence). With 7 bases removed from V and 4 bases from J, the gap between germline ends came to 28 bases. CDR3 in amino acids: CASTRKHGTGRVGTEAFF. The CDR3 nucleotides read TGTGCCAGCACCAGGAAGCACGGAACAGGCAGGGTAGGCACTGAAGCTTTCTTT. The variable domain in full, with the rest retrieved from reference TRBV7-9 and TRBJ1-1, is DTGVSQNPRHKITKRGQNVTFRCDPISEHNRLYWYRQTLGQGPEFLTYFQNEAQLEKSRLLSDRFSAERPKGSFSTLEIQRTEQGDSAMYLCASTRKHGTGRVGTEAFFGQGTRLTVV.

This chain connects TRBV28 to TRBJ1-4, with D unclear. CDR3 length equals 13 residues. V dropped 7 bases and J dropped 3 bases, with 9 bases sitting between them. Germline-derived CDR1 and CDR2 are MDHEN and SYDVKM. The CDR3 sequence: CASTKHSNEKLFF. The DNA for the CDR3 is TGTGCCAGCACTAAGCATTCTAATGAAAAACTGTTTTTT.

V gene TRBV7-6 combines with J gene TRBJ1-4; no firm D call. Germline V gene data show CDR1 as SGHVS and CDR2 as FNYEAQ. The CDR3 consists of 13 residues. The V end lost 0 bases, the J end lost 8 bases, and 7 bases lay between the germline ends. The CDR3 DNA is TGTGCCAGCAGCTTAGCTATTAGCGAAAAACTGTTTTTT. Residues: CASSLAISEKLFF.

The chain carries TRBV5-4 and TRBJ1-1; no definite D call. V lost 4 bases, J lost 3 bases, and 7 bases lay in between. The CDR3 spans 12 residues. The germline gives CDR1 SGHNT, CDR2 YYREEE (reference sequence). The CDR3 DNA reads as TGTGCCAGCAGCCATCGCGACACTGAAGCTTTCTTT. Translated, it gives CASSHRDTEAFF.

This rearrangement joins TRBV7-9 to TRBJ2-7; TRBD2 aligns across 8 bases. CDR3 size: 13 residues. Trimming cost V 7 bases and J 1 base; bases outside gene matches: 3. Germline lookup yields CDR1 SEHNR and CDR2 FQNEAQ (reference sequence). The CDR3 DNA reads TGTGCCAGCACCGGGAGGGGTTCCTACGAGCAGTACTTC. It yields the protein CASTGRGSYEQYF.

The V and J genes are TRBV7-2 and TRBJ2-5; weak D call: TRBD2 (6 bases). The CDR3 extends over 15 amino acids. Germline V gives CDR1 SGHTA, CDR2 FQGNSA. The V end was cut by 4 bases, the J end by 4 bases, with 16 bases between. In DNA, the CDR3 is TGTGCCAGCAGCTCGACTCGGGGGTTGGTAGAGACCCAGTACTTC. It translates to CASSSTRGLVETQYF.

The genes are TRBV6-5 and TRBJ2-2; D is unclear. Germline V gives CDR1 MNHEY, CDR2 SVGAGI. V was pared by 2 bases and J by 5 bases, with 6 bases between. The CDR3 totals 13 residues. The CDR3 sequence: CASSYGRTGELFF. DNA for the CDR3: TGTGCCAGCAGTTACGGGCGAACCGGGGAGCTGTTTTTT.

This rearrangement joins TRBV11-2 to TRBJ2-7, with TRBD2 matching over 11 bases. Trimming removed 6 bases from V and 7 bases from J; junction bases left unmatched: 5. This CDR3 is 13 amino acids long. Germline V gives CDR1 SGHAT, CDR2 FQNNGV. CDR3 coding DNA: TGTGCCAGCAGACTAGCGGGAGTATGGGAGCAGTACTTC. This gives the protein CASRLAGVWEQYF. The variable domain in full, with the rest retrieved from reference TRBV11-2 and TRBJ2-7, is EAGVAQSPRYKIIEKRQSVAFWCNPISGHATLYWYQQILGQGPKLLIQFQNNGVVDDSQLPKDRFSAERLKGVDSTLKIQPAKLEDSAVYLCASRLAGVWEQYFGPGTRLTVT.

CDR3 DNA: TGTGCCGCCGCTCGGGGAGATACGCAGTATTTT. Protein: CAAARGDTQYF. The chain couples TRBV19 to TRBJ2-3, with D possibly TRBD2 on 5 matching bases. Per germline, CDR1 LNHDA and CDR2 SQIVND (reference sequence). This CDR3 is built from 11 residues. Between the trimmed V and J ends, which lost 11 bases and 5 bases, there was a span of 11 bases.

This clone was picked up a small number of times. The rearrangement uses TRBV7-9 and TRBJ2-6; D not resolved. CDR3 size: 16 residues. Germline V CDR1 and CDR2: SEHNR, FQNEAQ (reference sequence). Deletions cut 0 bases from V and 0 bases from J, with 6 bases between. Here the CDR3 reads CASSLAGLSGANVLTF. Written as DNA, the CDR3 is TGTGCCAGCAGCTTAGCGGGCCTCTCTGGGGCCAACGTCCTGACTTTC.

V usage is TRBV25-1 and J usage is TRBJ1-2, with D tentatively TRBD1 (5 bases). Trimming cost V 2 bases and J 8 bases, with 15 bases left between them. The length of the CDR3 is 14 residues. Germline loops: CDR1 MGHDK, CDR2 SYGVNS. In nucleotides, the CDR3 is TGTGCCAGCAGTGAAATGTGGGAGGGACGAGGCTACACCTTC. This codes for CASSEMWEGRGYTF.

The chain links TRBV7-2 to TRBJ2-7; D unclear. V lost 5 bases, J lost 0 bases, and 8 bases lay in between. Germline V CDR1 and CDR2: SGHTA, FQGNSA. The length of the CDR3 is 13 residues. DNA of the CDR3: TGTGCCAGCAGCGCCCGTAGCTCCTACGAGCAGTACTTC. Residues: CASSARSSYEQYF.